The 12 T cell receptor beta chains given below trace back to one sample, sequenced in a study of shared clonotypes between healthy human individuals. Data came from immunoSEQ multiplex PCR; TCRdb stores just in-frame clones and leaves some out. The sample includes around 1,100,000 clones, around three quarters of them seen just once. Sequencing was carried out using memory CD4+ T cells from PBMCs. Subset of the sample: CD45RA-negative fraction. The source is a young man in good health. Some clones in this sample may be carry-over from other donors' samples.

The sample holds many counts of this clone. The chain employs TRBV28 and TRBJ1-5; possible D gene TRBD1, 5 bases. V was pared by 6 bases and J by 2 bases, with 17 bases between. The CDR3 is made up of 16 amino acids. Germline CDR1 MDHEN, CDR2 SYDVKM. The CDR3 DNA reads TGTGCCAGCAGCAATCCCCGGGTGGGGGGCAATCAGCCCCAGCATTTT. It encodes CASSNPRVGGNQPQHF.

The V gene is TRBV28, the J gene TRBJ2-3, with 9 bases lining up with TRBD1. Trimming removed 6 bases from V and 5 bases from J; junction bases left unmatched: 9. There are 15 residues in the CDR3. Germline loops: CDR1 MDHEN, CDR2 SYDVKM. CDR3 DNA: TGTGCCAGCAGCCCCGGGGACAGGGAAATAGATACGCAGTATTTT. The encoded protein is CASSPGDREIDTQYF.

The chain uses TRBV2 and TRBJ2-7; D gene unclear. The CDR3 length is 12 residues. The germline V and J ends were trimmed by 7 bases and 3 bases, with 10 bases remaining between them. The germline V gene encodes CDR1 SNHLY and CDR2 FYNNEI. In nucleotides, the CDR3 is TGTGCCAGCAAGGAAACCCTCTACGAGCAGTACTTC. It yields the protein CASKETLYEQYF.

The V gene is TRBV28, the J gene TRBJ1-5, with D uncertain. This CDR3 spans 13 amino acids. Deletions cut 6 bases from V and 3 bases from J, with 9 bases between. In germline, CDR1 is MDHEN, CDR2 SYDVKM. CDR3 coding DNA: TGTGCCAGCAGCCTACAGCCCAATCAGCCCCAGCATTTT. This codes for CASSLQPNQPQHF.

This rearrangement joins TRBV4-1 to TRBJ2-1, with 11 positions matching TRBD2. V shed 6 bases, J shed 4 bases, and the junction held 11 bases outside the gene matches. Germline CDR1 reads MGHRA; CDR2 reads YSYEKL. The CDR3 is 17 amino acids. The CDR3, as DNA: TGCGCCAGCAGTCCTCGCGGGACTAGCGGAGTTTACAATGAGCAGTTCTTC. Protein sequence: CASSPRGTSGVYNEQFF.

The chain uses TRBV9 and TRBJ1-2; D is perhaps TRBD1 (6 bases). Looked up from germline, CDR1 is SGDLS and CDR2 is YYNGEE. This CDR3 has 14 amino acids. The V and J ends lost 4 bases and 9 bases respectively, with 19 bases between them. The CDR3 sequence: CASSPPPGQYSYTF. The CDR3 DNA reads TGTGCCAGCAGCCCACCCCCCGGACAGTATAGCTACACCTTC.

The chain employs TRBV7-2 and TRBJ2-5, with 10 bases that match TRBD1. The junction had 9 bases not matched to a gene; V was cut back by 3 bases and J by 5 bases. The germline gives CDR1 SGHTA, CDR2 FQGNSA. CDR3 length: 16 residues. Here the CDR3 reads CASSFSRDRGAETQYF. In DNA, the CDR3 is TGTGCCAGCAGCTTCAGCCGGGACAGGGGCGCGGAGACCCAGTACTTC.

V is TRBV10-1 and J is TRBJ2-7; D gene uncertain. The V gene lost 4 bases and the J gene lost 2 bases, with 21 bases spanning the gap. This CDR3 is 17 amino acids long. Germline V gives CDR1 WNHNN, CDR2 SYGVQD (reference sequence). The CDR3 is CASSGAPGDFPPYEQYF. The CDR3 region has the DNA TGCGCCAGCAGTGGGGCCCCCGGAGACTTTCCCCCCTACGAGCAGTACTTC.

The chain links TRBV18 to TRBJ1-1, with 9 nucleotides matching TRBD1. Germline trimming cut 2 bases from V and 5 bases from J; bases unmatched to any gene: 12. Germline V CDR1 and CDR2: KGHSH, LQKENI. This CDR3 is built from 17 residues. This chain's CDR3 is CASSPNLGQGFRTEAFF. The CDR3 nucleotides are TGTGCCAGCTCACCAAACCTAGGACAGGGGTTTAGAACTGAAGCTTTCTTT.

The V and J genes are TRBV6-5 and TRBJ1-1; D is unclear. Germline CDR1 is MNHEY and CDR2 is SVGAGI. The germline V and J ends were trimmed by 5 bases and 3 bases, with 7 bases remaining between them. The CDR3 sequence is 12 residues long. The CDR3 coding sequence is TGTGCCAGCAGTCCGTGGGACACTGAAGCTTTCTTT. Translation gives CASSPWDTEAFF.

The V call is TRBV5-1, the J call TRBJ2-3, with 7 bases matching TRBD2. Germline loops: CDR1 SGHRS, CDR2 YFSETQ. The CDR3 runs to 16 residues. The V gene end was trimmed by 4 bases and the J gene end by 0 bases; junction bases not matched to a gene: 8. The CDR3 is CASSPGARESTDTQYF. CDR3 DNA sequence: TGCGCCAGCAGCCCTGGGGCGCGGGAGAGCACAGATACGCAGTATTTT.

This clone was detected a few times. The chain uses TRBV28 and TRBJ1-6, with TRBD1 identical over 7 bases. This CDR3 region has 15 residues. Germline loops: CDR1 MDHEN, CDR2 SYDVKM. J lost 5 bases, V lost 5 bases, and 6 bases had no gene match. CDR3 nucleotide sequence: TGTGCCAGCAGTCCCGGGGACAGAGATAATTCACCCCTCCACTTT. The encoded protein is CASSPGDRDNSPLHF.